The source of this T cell receptor (beta chain) is a study of blood T cell repertoires in COVID-19. Produced via immunoSEQ multiplex PCR; TCRdb's table is partial and in-frame only. The repertoire holds around 440,000 clones, with approximately 89% as singletons. This TCR came from a woman aged 45-59 years with COVID-19, enrolled during active disease. The sequenced material came from peripheral blood.

This CDR3 is CASSIAYLSTGSSTF. The CDR3 region has the DNA TGTGCCAGTAGTATAGCCTACCTCTCGACGGGGAGTAGCACCTTC. The chain carries TRBV19 and TRBJ1-2; unclear D gene. V shed 1 base and J shed 13 bases, with 22 bases lying between them. This CDR3 has 15 residues. Germline CDR1 reads LNHDA; CDR2 reads SQIVND (reference sequence).